These 8 T cell receptor beta chains share one sample of origin, sequenced in a study of identifying expanded T cells in peripheral blood. Libraries were prepared by immunoSEQ multiplex PCR; TCRdb keeps only in-frame clonotypes and omits some of them. The sample includes 85,000 to 90,000 clones, about 90% of them seen just once. Sequencing input: blood. The origin of the receptors is a person aged 18 to 75 in good health.

This chain joins TRBV7-2 and TRBJ1-1; a weak D match, TRBD1 (5 bases). V dropped 5 bases and J dropped 4 bases, with 17 bases sitting between them. CDR3 length: 15 amino acids. CDR1 is SGHTA, CDR2 FQGNSA, per germline. The CDR3 DNA reads as TGTGCCAGCAGCCTAATTCCGCAGGGCGTCACTGAAGCTTTCTTT. Translating it yields CASSLIPQGVTEAFF.

The CDR3 sequence is CASSSASGGAGVNPTDTQYF. The CDR3 region has the DNA TGTGCCAGCAGCTCCGCTAGCGGGGGGGCGGGTGTGAACCCCACAGATACGCAGTATTTT. V is TRBV13 and J is TRBJ2-3; TRBD2 matches at 12 bases. The CDR3 sequence is 20 residues long. The J segment lost 2 bases and the V segment lost 4 bases, leaving 16 bases of the junction unmatched. Germline V gene lookup returns CDR1 PRHDT and CDR2 FYEKMQ (reference sequence).

The CDR3 is CASSLEAGETQYF. Here the CDR3 DNA reads TGTGCCAGCAGCTTGGAGGCAGGGGAGACCCAGTACTTC. The rearrangement joins TRBV5-6 to TRBJ2-5, with D possibly matching TRBD1 (5 bases). CDR1 is SGHDT, CDR2 YYEEEE, per germline. Between the trimmed V and J ends, which lost 0 bases and 5 bases, there was a span of 8 bases. The CDR3 runs to 13 residues.

This clone was seen once. The chain employs TRBV25-1 and TRBJ1-4; possibly TRBD1 for D (5 bases). Germline V gene sequence: CDR1 MGHDK, CDR2 SYGVNS. The CDR3 sequence is 16 residues long. Trimming stripped 4 bases from V and 3 bases from J, with 15 bases between. In DNA, the CDR3 is TGTGCCAGCAGTGTGGGGGTAAACGCGGCTAATGAAAAACTGTTTTTT. This gives the protein CASSVGVNAANEKLFF.

The rearrangement joins TRBV6-1 to TRBJ2-3; D perhaps matches TRBD2 (5 bases). Between the trimmed V and J ends, which lost 6 bases and 0 bases, there was a span of 10 bases. Per the germline V gene, CDR1 is MNHNS and CDR2 is SASEGT. This CDR3 contains 14 residues. The CDR3 reads CASSATGSTDTQYF. The DNA of the CDR3 is TGTGCCAGCAGCGCTACGGGAAGCACAGATACGCAGTATTTT.

The rearrangement joins TRBV4-1 to TRBJ2-5; D might be TRBD1 (6 bases). With 2 bases removed from V and 4 bases from J, the gap between germline ends came to 20 bases. Germline V lookup: CDR1 MGHRA, CDR2 YSYEKL. The length of the CDR3 is 17 residues. The CDR3: CASSQRTSGQRGETQYF. The CDR3 DNA reads as TGCGCCAGCAGCCAAAGGACATCGGGACAAAGGGGAGAGACCCAGTACTTC.

This rearrangement joins TRBV19 to TRBJ1-5; D not resolved. CDR3 length equals 17 residues. Germline V CDR1 and CDR2: LNHDA, SQIVND (reference sequence). The V end was cut by 3 bases, the J end by 4 bases, with 19 bases between. The CDR3 protein is CASSMSGRSLGNQPQHF. CDR3 nucleotides: TGTGCCAGTAGTATGTCCGGCCGATCCCTCGGGAATCAGCCCCAGCATTTT.

V gene TRBV5-4 combines with J gene TRBJ1-1; 9 bases align to TRBD1. CDR1 is SGHNT, CDR2 YYREEE, per germline (reference sequence). This CDR3 spans 16 amino acids. J gave up 6 bases and V 3 bases, and 12 bases lay outside the gene matches. The CDR3 reads CASSSLGGWDRAEAFF. For the CDR3, the DNA is TGTGCCAGCAGCTCCCTGGGGGGATGGGACAGGGCTGAAGCTTTCTTT.